This T cell receptor beta chain comes out of a study of cytomegalovirus exposure and HLA in healthy donors. Findings and limits, study-wide: Among the CMV-associated chains, a few were confirmed in vitro as specific for CMV antigens.

A multiplex PCR was run with 60 Vbeta primers and 13 Jbeta primers. Method: immunoSEQ multiplex PCR; TCRdb's copy keeps in-frame clones and lacks some. The sample records tens of thousands of clones, over 75% being singletons. With respect to this clone: Its antigen is unidentified.

The CDR3 length is 12 residues. Germline assignment: CDR1 ENHRY and CDR2 SYGVKD. Trimming took 6 bases from V and 6 from J; bases not matched to a gene: 3. The chain is built from TRBV10-3 and TRBJ2-7; TRBD1 aligns across 9 bases. The TCR comes from a male donor in good health and CMV-seropositive. The sample comprised PBMCs. Here the CDR3 reads CAIRTTGGEQYF. DNA of the CDR3: TGTGCCATCAGGACGACAGGGGGCGAGCAGTACTTC.